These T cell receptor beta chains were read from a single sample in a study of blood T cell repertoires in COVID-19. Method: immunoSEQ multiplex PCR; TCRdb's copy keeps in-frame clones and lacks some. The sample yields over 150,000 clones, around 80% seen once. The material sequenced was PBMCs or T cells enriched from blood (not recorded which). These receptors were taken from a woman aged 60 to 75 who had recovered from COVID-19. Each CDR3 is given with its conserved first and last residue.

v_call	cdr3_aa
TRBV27	CASSSWGRSPLHF
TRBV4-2	CASSRREINYGYTF
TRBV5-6	CASSLTGNQPQHF
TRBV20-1	CSASLPGLAVNNEQFF
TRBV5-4	CASSFAGDRGYTF
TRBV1	CTSSQTQPPLINQPQHF
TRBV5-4	CASSTDRLGDTEAFF
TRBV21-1	CASSWTGGPQLGTEAFF
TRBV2	CASIQYNEQFF
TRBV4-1	CASSQDHQYTGELFF
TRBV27	CASRVSRPYHGSGVTGELFF
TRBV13	CASSPWDRGNSPLHF
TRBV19	CASSAYNRDKPEQYF
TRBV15	CATSSQGSTEAFF
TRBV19	CASNPGGVNYGYTF
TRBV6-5	CASSQRRGTQPQHF
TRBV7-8	CASSLRITETQYF
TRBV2	CASSPGTGGAGEKLFF
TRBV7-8	CASSLYGAGSLGGYTF
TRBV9	CASSGLGQGEEKLFF
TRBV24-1	CATSDQQGFQETQYF